The rows below give T cell receptor beta chains drawn from one sample of a study of blood T cell repertoires in COVID-19. TCRdb's copy holds only in-frame clones and misses some; the assay was immunoSEQ multiplex PCR. The table has approximately 45,000 clones, around 85% seen once; the top ten hold approximately 14%. The specimen sequenced was peripheral blood. The source of these receptors is a human donor in a cohort sampled during active COVID-19. Each CDR3 is given with its conserved first and last residue. The order of the fields is CDR3 protein, CDR3 DNA, V gene, clone size, D gene, J gene, CDR3 length. A D gene is named only where the DNA matches it firmly. Only part of the rows carry a size: once, few, many, or a class if the clone is expanded.

CASSPPTGVAFF | TGTGCCAGCTCACCACCGACAGGGGTTGCTTTCTTT | TRBV18 | NA | TRBD1 | TRBJ1-1 | 12
CASSPRRRTYEQYF | TGTGCCAGCAGCCCGAGACGGCGGACCTACGAGCAGTACTTC | TRBV11-2 | NA | NA | TRBJ2-7 | 14
CASSVVGSSYNEQFF | TGTGCCAGCAGCGTAGTCGGGAGTTCCTACAATGAGCAGTTCTTC | TRBV9 | NA | NA | TRBJ2-1 | 15
CASSQDTGVGEKLFF | TGTGCCAGCAGCCAAGACACAGGGGTCGGAGAAAAACTGTTTTTT | TRBV4-2 | NA | TRBD1 | TRBJ1-4 | 15
CASRAQGANNYGYTF | TGTGCCAGCAGGGCACAGGGGGCTAATAACTATGGCTACACCTTC | TRBV6-6 | NA | TRBD1 | TRBJ1-2 | 15
CASSVGGPGGSEKLFF | TGTGCCAGCAGCGTAGGAGGGCCCGGGGGGAGTGAAAAACTGTTTTTT | TRBV9 | once | NA | TRBJ1-4 | 16
CASSPGLENEQFF | TGTGCCAGCAGCCCGGGACTAGAAAATGAGCAGTTCTTC | TRBV7-3 | NA | TRBD2 | TRBJ2-1 | 13
CASSYYRDSYEQYF | TGCGCCAGCAGCTACTACAGGGACTCCTACGAGCAGTACTTC | TRBV5-1 | many | NA | TRBJ2-7 | 14
CASTIGQGANEQFF | TGTGCCAGCACCATCGGACAGGGGGCTAATGAGCAGTTCTTC | TRBV5-8 | NA | TRBD1 | TRBJ2-1 | 14
CASSSAGGHETQYF | TGTGCCAGCAGCTCAGCGGGGGGGCACGAGACCCAGTACTTC | TRBV11-2 | NA | TRBD2 | TRBJ2-5 | 14
CASRQQQNTEAFF | TGTGCCAGCAGACAACAGCAGAACACTGAAGCTTTCTTT | TRBV6-5 | NA | NA | TRBJ1-1 | 13
CASSSPGTGELFF | TGTGCCAGCAGCTCCCCGGGCACCGGGGAGCTGTTTTTT | TRBV11-3 | once | NA | TRBJ2-2 | 13
CASRTSGRGVGETQYF | TGTGCCAGCAGAACTAGCGGGAGGGGGGTAGGGGAGACCCAGTACTTC | TRBV27 | NA | TRBD2 | TRBJ2-5 | 16
CASRPGLAMTGELFF | TGTGCCAGCAGACCGGGACTAGCGATGACCGGGGAGCTGTTTTTT | TRBV2 | NA | TRBD2 | TRBJ2-2 | 15
CASSLEGTGELFF | TGTGCCAGCAGCTTGGAGGGGACCGGGGAGCTGTTTTTT | TRBV5-8 | many | NA | TRBJ2-2 | 13
CASSLAAGGADGYTF | TGTGCCAGCAGCTTAGCGGCAGGGGGCGCGGATGGCTACACCTTC | TRBV7-9 | NA | TRBD1 | TRBJ1-2 | 15
CASSIFGQGNQPQHF | TGTGCCAGTAGTATATTCGGACAGGGGAATCAGCCCCAGCATTTT | TRBV19 | NA | TRBD1 | TRBJ1-5 | 15
CASSPQGAFEKLFF | TGTGCCAGCTCGCCGCAGGGGGCCTTTGAAAAACTGTTTTTT | TRBV18 | NA | TRBD1 | TRBJ1-4 | 14
CASSPAGQGSGANVLTF | TGTGCCAGTAGTCCCGCCGGACAGGGCTCTGGGGCCAACGTCCTGACTTTC | TRBV19 | NA | TRBD1 | TRBJ2-6 | 17
CASSPGLRGEQYF | TGTGCCAGCTCACCGGGTCTACGGGGCGAGCAGTACTTC | TRBV18 | NA | NA | TRBJ2-7 | 13
CASSLEWVLSGNTIYF | TGTGCCAGCAGCTTGGAGTGGGTCCTCTCTGGAAACACCATATATTTT | TRBV7-9 | NA | NA | TRBJ1-3 | 16
CASSFGQGAVGYTF | TGTGCCAGCAGCTTTGGACAGGGGGCCGTCGGCTACACCTTC | TRBV7-8 | NA | TRBD1 | TRBJ1-2 | 14
CSAEKYEQYF | TGCAGTGCCGAGAAGTACGAGCAGTACTTC | TRBV20-1 | NA | NA | TRBJ2-7 | 10
CASTPPIEQYF | TGTGCCAGCACCCCGCCTATCGAGCAGTACTTC | TRBV14 | NA | NA | TRBJ2-7 | 11